A selection of T cell receptor beta chains follows, all from one sample in a study of T cell repertoires in cytomegalovirus infection. Using its own MiXCR run on the reads, TCRdb lists one record per CDR3 protein. The sample lists fewer than 250,000 distinct CDR3 sequences, 22% occurring once. The sample consisted of CD8+ T cells from PBMCs. All receptors come from a human donor in good health (CMV status not recorded). Some clones in this sample may be carry-over from other donors' samples. CDR3s include the opening cysteine and the closing phenylalanine or tryptophan. The order of the fields is V gene, D gene, CDR3 length, clone size, J gene, CDR3 DNA, CDR3 protein. A D gene is named only where the DNA matches it firmly. Size is omitted from some rows. Given values are once, few, many or a class for expanded clones.

TRBV7-9	TRBD2	16	many	TRBJ2-1	TGTGCCAGCAGCCCCCGCTTAGCGGGGGTTGTCAATGAGCAGTTCTTC	CASSPRLAGVVNEQFF
TRBV3-1	NA	16	NA	TRBJ1-2	TGTGCCAGCAGCCAAGATTTAACAGGGTATTACTATGGCTACACCTTC	CASSQDLTGYYYGYTF
TRBV7-8	NA	13	many	TRBJ2-1	TGTGCCAGCGGCTCCCTCCGGCTGAATGAGCAGTTCTTC	CASGSLRLNEQFF
TRBV29-1	NA	12	NA	TRBJ1-2	TGCAGCGTCGCCGACGGGGGCCATGGCTACACCTTC	CSVADGGHGYTF
TRBV5-6	NA	13	NA	TRBJ2-7	TGTGCCAGCAGCCGGGACGTCACCTACGAGCAGTACTTC	CASSRDVTYEQYF
TRBV6-1	TRBD2	15	NA	TRBJ2-3	TGTGCCAGCAGGCCACTAGCGGGGGGAAGAGATACGCAGTATTTT	CASRPLAGGRDTQYF
TRBV4-1	NA	13	NA	TRBJ2-3	TGCGCCAGCAGCCAAAACCCCACAGATACGCAGTATTTT	CASSQNPTDTQYF
TRBV28	TRBD1	13	NA	TRBJ2-7	TGTGCCAGCCAGGGACAGGGTGGCTACGAGCAGTACTTC	CASQGQGGYEQYF
TRBV6-2/TRBV6-3	NA	12	NA	TRBJ1-2	TGTGCCAGCAGTTACACGGACCCACCGGAAACCTTC	CASSYTDPPETF
TRBV30	NA	13	few	TRBJ1-1	TGTGCCTGGACAAGGACCCCAGGGAGTGAAGCTTTCTTT	CAWTRTPGSEAFF
TRBV28	NA	15	few	TRBJ2-7	TGTGCCAGCAGTCCCCCCTTACTAGGAGGGTACGAGCAGTACTTC	CASSPPLLGGYEQYF